This is a list of T cell receptor beta chains from one sample in a study of regulatory T cells in long-lasting Graves disease. TCRdb redid the calling of the multiplex PCR reads with MiXCR, one entry per CDR3 protein. The top ten clones hold about 23% of a sample with 420,000 or so distinct CDR3 sequences, about a sixth of them seen once. The sample also formed part of further work on T cells in Graves' hyperthyroidism and ophthalmopathy.

This material consisted of peripheral blood mononuclear cells (PBMCs), taken at new diagnosis, from a patient treated with antithyroid drugs. The receptors stem from a young woman with Graves disease. The CDR3 runs from the conserved cysteine through the conserved F or W. The D gene is left open where the match is weak. Clone size is given for some rows only: seen once, a few or many times, or a class if the clone is expanded.

d_gene	v_gene	j_gene	abundance	len	CDR3nt	CDR3aa
TRBD1	TRBV7-9	TRBJ1-1	few	15	TGTGCCAGCACCCCCGTGGGACAGCCGAACACTGAAGCTTTCTTT	CASTPVGQPNTEAFF
TRBD2	TRBV4-1	TRBJ2-1	few	17	TGCGCCAGCAGCCAACCGGGACTAGCGGGAGGCTACAATGAGCAGTTCTTC	CASSQPGLAGGYNEQFF
NA	TRBV28	TRBJ1-1	many	14	TGTGCCAGCAGCCCCCTTGGGCGGTACACTGAAGCTTTCTTT	CASSPLGRYTEAFF
NA	TRBV28	TRBJ2-5	many	12	TGTGCCAGCCGAGAATTGGGAGAGACCCAGTACTTC	CASRELGETQYF
NA	TRBV2	TRBJ2-3	few	11	TGTGCCAGCAGTTTTATTGATACGCAGTATTTT	CASSFIDTQYF
NA	TRBV7-3	TRBJ2-1	many	13	TGTGCCAGCAGCACAAGGGATTCCAATGAGCAGTTCTTC	CASSTRDSNEQFF
NA	TRBV2	TRBJ2-2	NA	15	TGTGCCAGCAGCGGAGGACTGGTCAACACCGGGGAGCTGTTTTTT	CASSGGLVNTGELFF
TRBD2	TRBV13	TRBJ2-7	NA	16	TGTGCCAGCAGCACCGGGACTAGCGGGCATACCTACGAGCAGTACTTC	CASSTGTSGHTYEQYF
NA	TRBV29-1	TRBJ2-1	many	11	TGCAGCGTGCACGGTCTTGGCGAGCAGTTCTTC	CSVHGLGEQFF
TRBD2	TRBV27	TRBJ2-1	NA	15	TGTGCCAGCACCGGCGCGGGAGGACTCTACAATGAGCAGTTCTTC	CASTGAGGLYNEQFF
TRBD1	TRBV4-1	TRBJ1-2	many	16	TGCGCCAGCAGCCAAGGACAGGGGGACATCGGGATCGGCTACACCTTC	CASSQGQGDIGIGYTF
TRBD1	TRBV6-2/TRBV6-3	TRBJ2-4	NA	15	TGTGCCAGCAGCCCCAGGGGGCTAGCCAAAAACATTCAGTACTTC	CASSPRGLAKNIQYF
TRBD1	TRBV7-2	TRBJ2-7	many	13	TGTGCCAGCAGCTTTGCAGGGGGAAACGAGCAGTACTTC	CASSFAGGNEQYF
NA	TRBV3-1	TRBJ2-3	many	15	TGTGCCAGCAGCCAAGGGGCGGGAAGCACAGATACGCAGTATTTT	CASSQGAGSTDTQYF
NA	TRBV20-1	TRBJ2-1	few	16	TGCAGTGCTAGAGAGGAGGGGCTTAGCTCCTACAATGAGCAGTTCTTC	CSAREEGLSSYNEQFF
NA	TRBV3-1	TRBJ2-3	many	18	TGTGCCAGCAGCCAAGATGGGTACGGGCGAGCTAGCACAGATACGCAGTATTTT	CASSQDGYGRASTDTQYF
TRBD2	TRBV11-3	TRBJ2-7	many	19	TGTGCCAGCAGCTTAGATGGAGCTACGAGGGTAGCGGGAGATGTCGAGCAGTACTTC	CASSLDGATRVAGDVEQYF
NA	TRBV19	TRBJ2-1	NA	13	TGTGCCAGTGGTCTAGCAGATTACAATGAGCAGTTCTTC	CASGLADYNEQFF
NA	TRBV28	TRBJ1-4	many	15	TGTGCCAGCAGAAGGAAACAGGGAGGTAATGAAAAACTGTTTTTT	CASRRKQGGNEKLFF
TRBD2	TRBV12-3/TRBV12-4	TRBJ2-7	few	19	TGTGCCAGCAGTTTAAAACGGGAGGAGGCCCCCGTAAGCTCCTACGAGCAGTACTTC	CASSLKREEAPVSSYEQYF
TRBD2	TRBV20-1	TRBJ2-1	NA	17	TGCAGTGCTAGAGATCGGACTAGCGGGAGCTCCTACAATGAGCAGTTCTTC	CSARDRTSGSSYNEQFF
NA	TRBV12-3/TRBV12-4	TRBJ1-2	many	13	TGTGCGAGCCAACTACAGGGCTCCTATGGCTACACCTTC	CASQLQGSYGYTF
NA	TRBV28	TRBJ1-2	NA	16	TGTGCCAGCAGTTTAGGGCGGAGACAGGCGAACTATGGCTACACCTTC	CASSLGRRQANYGYTF
NA	TRBV9	TRBJ2-1	NA	15	TGTGCCAGCAGCGTAGTTCGGGGAGACTACAATGAGCAGTTCTTC	CASSVVRGDYNEQFF
NA	TRBV29-1	TRBJ1-2	NA	13	TGCAGCGTTGAGTCGCCGGCCCACTATGGCTACACCTTC	CSVESPAHYGYTF
NA	TRBV4-2	TRBJ1-2	NA	16	TGTGCCAGCAGCCAAGCCAGGGGCGTTTGTCCTTGGGGCTACACCTTC	CASSQARGVCPWGYTF
NA	TRBV6-2/TRBV6-3	TRBJ2-5	many	15	TGTGCCAGCAGTTACGAAGGGGTGGCTGAGGAGACCCAGTACTTC	CASSYEGVAEETQYF
NA	TRBV6-2/TRBV6-3	TRBJ2-1	NA	11	TGTGCCAGCAGTGCCAACAATGAGCAGTTCTTC	CASSANNEQFF
TRBD2	TRBV6-1	TRBJ2-3	NA	16	TGTGCCAGCAGGGGACCGGGACTAGCGGGAGAGCGACCGCAGTATTTT	CASRGPGLAGERPQYF
NA	TRBV11-2	TRBJ2-7	many	15	TGTGCCAGCAGCTTACTTCCAGGGCTGCCCTACGAGCAGTACTTC	CASSLLPGLPYEQYF
NA	TRBV20-1	TRBJ1-1	many	15	TGCAGTGCTAAGGCGGACAGCTCCATGAACACTGAAGCTTTCTTT	CSAKADSSMNTEAFF
TRBD1	TRBV19	TRBJ2-1	few	13	TGTGCCAGTCGAGGGGGCAGATACAATGAGCAGTTCTTC	CASRGGRYNEQFF
NA	TRBV2	TRBJ2-1	many	16	TGTGCCAGCAGTGCCGGTCAAGCAGGCTCCTACAATGAGCAGTTCTTC	CASSAGQAGSYNEQFF
NA	TRBV6-2/TRBV6-3	TRBJ2-6	once	17	TGTGCCAGCAGTTCCCTAAAGAGGGCGACTGGGGCCAACGTCCTGACTTTC	CASSSLKRATGANVLTF
NA	TRBV7-8	TRBJ2-2	few	16	TGTGCCAGCAGCCTCCCCCGGGACTCTCAGGTCGGGGAGCTGTTTTTT	CASSLPRDSQVGELFF
TRBD1	TRBV7-9	TRBJ2-1	many	15	TGTGCCAGCAGCTTAGGGGACAGCCACTACAATGAGCAGTTCTTC	CASSLGDSHYNEQFF
TRBD2	TRBV5-1	TRBJ2-3	few	15	TGCGCCAGCAGCTTGGGACTAGCGGACTCAGATACGCAGTATTTT	CASSLGLADSDTQYF
TRBD2	TRBV24-1	TRBJ2-1	many	16	TGTGCCACCAGTGACCCGACTAGCGGGAGTGTGAATGAGCAGTTCTTC	CATSDPTSGSVNEQFF
NA	TRBV7-2	TRBJ1-5	many	13	TGTGCCAGCAGCGCCCAGGTCCATCAGCCCCAGCATTTT	CASSAQVHQPQHF
NA	TRBV24-1	TRBJ2-1	NA	14	TGTGCCACCAGTGATTTGAACTATCCTCTTCAGCAGTTCTTC	CATSDLNYPLQQFF
NA	TRBV2	TRBJ1-2	many	14	TGTGCCAGCAGGCGACAGGCAGCTAACTATGGCTACACCTTC	CASRRQAANYGYTF
TRBD2	TRBV10-3	TRBJ2-5	NA	15	TGTGCCATCAGTGAGTCTGGGACTAATGGGGAGACCCAGTACTTC	CAISESGTNGETQYF
NA	TRBV7-2	TRBJ2-7	many	15	TGTGCCAGCAGCTCGCAAGGTGGAGGGGCCTACGAGCAGTACTTC	CASSSQGGGAYEQYF
TRBD2	TRBV10-1	TRBJ2-3	many	17	TGCGCCAGCAGTGATGGGACTAGCGGGAGGGGCACAGATACGCAGTATTTT	CASSDGTSGRGTDTQYF
NA	TRBV2	TRBJ2-3	few	14	TGTGCCAGCAGTGAATCAGGGTTGGGGAATACGCAGTATTTT	CASSESGLGNTQYF
NA	TRBV20-1	TRBJ1-3	NA	14	TGCAGTGCTATAGGGACCTTGACGGGAAACACCATATATTTT	CSAIGTLTGNTIYF